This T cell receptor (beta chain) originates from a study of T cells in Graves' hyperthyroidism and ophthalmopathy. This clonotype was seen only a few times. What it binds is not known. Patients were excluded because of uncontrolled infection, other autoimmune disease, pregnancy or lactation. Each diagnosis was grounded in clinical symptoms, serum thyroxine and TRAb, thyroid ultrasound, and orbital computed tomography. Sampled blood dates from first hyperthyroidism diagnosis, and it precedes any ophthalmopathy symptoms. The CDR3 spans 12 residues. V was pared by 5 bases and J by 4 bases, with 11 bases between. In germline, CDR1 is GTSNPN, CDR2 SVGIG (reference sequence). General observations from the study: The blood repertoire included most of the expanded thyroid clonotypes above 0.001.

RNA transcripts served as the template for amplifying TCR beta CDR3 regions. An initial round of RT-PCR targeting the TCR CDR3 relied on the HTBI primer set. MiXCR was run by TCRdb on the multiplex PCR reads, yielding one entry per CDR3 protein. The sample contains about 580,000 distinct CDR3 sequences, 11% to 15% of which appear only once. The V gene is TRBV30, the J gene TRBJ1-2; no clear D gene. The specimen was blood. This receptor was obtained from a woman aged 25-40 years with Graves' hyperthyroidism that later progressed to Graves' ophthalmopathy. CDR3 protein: CAWFGSSYGYTF. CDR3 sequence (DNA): TGTGCCTGGTTTGGGAGTAGCTATGGCTACACCTTC.